The 18 T cell receptor beta chains below all came from one sample that was sequenced in a study of blood T cell repertoires in COVID-19. Only in-frame clones appear in the TCRdb table, and some are missing; sequencing was by immunoSEQ multiplex PCR. The data contain 200,000 to 250,000 clones, about 85% of them singletons. Sequencing used peripheral blood. Receptor source: a man in his sixties or seventies with acute or convalescent COVID-19.

The chain uses TRBV3-1 (or the pseudogene TRBV3-2) and TRBJ2-3; 11 bases align to TRBD2. The germline V gene has CDR1 LGHDT and CDR2 YNNKEL (reference sequence). This CDR3 is 19 amino acids long. Trimming at V came to 4 bases and at J to 0 bases, leaving 12 bases not matched to a gene. The CDR3 sequence is CASSRWTSGFSSSTDTQYF. The DNA of the CDR3 is TGTGCCAGCAGCCGATGGACTAGCGGGTTTTCTTCTAGCACAGATACGCAGTATTTT.

V and J are TRBV7-6 and TRBJ2-5, with 7 bases lining up with TRBD1. V gave up 5 bases and J gave up 1 base; unmatched junction bases: 7. CDR1 is SGHVS and CDR2 is FNYEAQ in the germline V gene. This CDR3 spans 15 amino acids. CDR3 protein: CASSPRTGPQETQYF. In DNA, the CDR3 is TGTGCCAGCAGCCCAAGGACAGGACCCCAAGAGACCCAGTACTTC.

The genes are TRBV7-2 and TRBJ2-7, with a tentative D call TRBD1 (6 bases). The CDR3 covers 16 residues. Germline CDR1 and CDR2: SGHTA and FQGNSA. Trimming shortened V by 5 bases and J by 6 bases, and 23 bases separated the two germline ends. DNA for the CDR3: TGTGCCAGCAGCCAACCCTATCCGACAGGAACCACCGAGCAGTACTTC. It translates to CASSQPYPTGTTEQYF.

This rearrangement joins TRBV19 to TRBJ2-7, with D tentatively TRBD1 (5 bases). Trimming removed 5 bases at V and 0 bases at J, with 11 bases between. Germline V CDR1 and CDR2: LNHDA, SQIVND (reference sequence). The CDR3 totals 14 residues. The CDR3 loop is CASSLRQFSYEQYF. The CDR3 coding sequence is TGTGCCAGTAGTCTCAGACAGTTCTCCTACGAGCAGTACTTC.

The V gene is TRBV29-1, the J gene TRBJ2-1; the D gene is possibly TRBD2 (5 bases). The CDR3 is 15 amino acids. Germline-derived CDR1 and CDR2 are SQVTM and ANQGSEA. The germline V and J ends were trimmed by 1 base and 4 bases, with 14 bases remaining between them. In nucleotides, the CDR3 is TGCAGCGTTGAAGGTGGGAGAAGCGGATACAATGAGCAGTTCTTC. Protein: CSVEGGRSGYNEQFF.

This clone was seen once. The chain couples TRBV19 to TRBJ2-7; TRBD1 aligns across 7 bases. The V and J ends lost 9 bases and 2 bases, in that order; junction bases with no gene match: 7. There are 13 residues in the CDR3. The germline gives CDR1 LNHDA, CDR2 SQIVND (reference sequence). CDR3 sequence (DNA): TGTGCCAGCAATCAGGACAGGACCTACGAGCAGTACTTC. Protein sequence: CASNQDRTYEQYF.

The gene calls are TRBV7-2 and TRBJ2-3; D perhaps matches TRBD1 (6 bases). Trimming cost V 5 bases and J 3 bases, with 12 bases left between them. CDR3 length equals 14 residues. The germline CDR1 and CDR2 sequences are SGHTA and FQGNSA. CDR3 in amino acids: CASSTRQATDTQYF. CDR3 sequence (DNA): TGTGCCAGCAGCACAAGACAGGCGACAGATACGCAGTATTTT.

This rearrangement joins TRBV5-4 to TRBJ1-2, with TRBD1 matching 9 bases. From germline, CDR1 is SGHNT and CDR2 YYREEE (reference sequence). The V segment lost 6 bases and the J segment 4 bases; nucleotides outside the gene matches: 10. The CDR3 length is 15 residues. The CDR3 DNA sequence: TGTGCCAGCACCGCCCGACAGGGGGATTCCTATGGCTACACCTTC. Protein: CASTARQGDSYGYTF.

This chain links TRBV3-1 (or the pseudogene TRBV3-2) with TRBJ2-1; the match to TRBD2 covers 13 bases. The CDR3 totals 16 residues. V shed 2 bases and J 7 bases; nucleotides not matched to a gene: 5. CDR1 LGHDT and CDR2 YNNKEL come from the germline V gene (reference sequence). The CDR3 spells CASSQRTSGSRNEQFF. The CDR3 DNA is TGTGCCAGCAGCCAAAGGACTAGCGGGAGTCGTAATGAGCAGTTCTTC.

This clone was counted between two and nine times. The V gene is TRBV7-9, the J gene TRBJ1-1; D remains ambiguous. This CDR3 is 11 amino acids long. Trimming removed 1 base from V and 8 bases from J, with 5 bases in between. Germline V gene lookup returns CDR1 SEHNR and CDR2 FQNEAQ (reference sequence). For the CDR3, the DNA is TGTGCCAGCAGCTTAGGTAAAGAAGCTTTCTTT. Its translation: CASSLGKEAFF.

The CDR3 nucleotides read TGTGCCAGCAGTTCCGCTGGGGCAGGGAAATACAATGAGCAGTTCTTC. Its translation: CASSSAGAGKYNEQFF. This chain connects TRBV6-2 or TRBV6-3 to TRBJ2-1, with D perhaps matching TRBD1 (5 bases). The germline V and J ends were trimmed by 4 bases and 4 bases, with 17 bases remaining between them. CDR3 length: 16 residues. Germline CDR1 reads MNHEY; CDR2 reads SVGEGT.

This clone was counted once. This chain connects TRBV3-1 (or the pseudogene TRBV3-2) to TRBJ1-1; D might be TRBD1 (6 bases). The CDR3 has 14 residues. Trimming took off 4 bases at V and 5 bases at J, with 14 bases between the two ends. Germline V gene data show CDR1 as LGHDT and CDR2 as YNNKEL (reference sequence). In DNA, the CDR3 is TGTGCCAGCAGCCCTGGGGGGGCGGGGACTGAAGCTTTCTTT. The encoded protein is CASSPGGAGTEAFF.

This clone has a handful of counts. The gene calls are TRBV24-1 and TRBJ2-1; 8 bases line up with TRBD2. The CDR3 is 17 residues long. Germline-derived CDR1 and CDR2 are KGHDR and SFDVKD. With V trimmed by 4 bases and J by 7 bases, 14 bases remained unmatched. The CDR3 here is CATSDPLGERENNEQFF. The CDR3 region has the DNA TGTGCCACCAGTGACCCTTTAGGGGAGCGGGAGAATAATGAGCAGTTCTTC.

The V gene is TRBV19, the J gene TRBJ2-5; possible D gene TRBD1, 5 bases. CDR1 is LNHDA, CDR2 SQIVND, per germline (reference sequence). This CDR3 region has 16 residues. Trimming took 6 bases from V and 3 from J, leaving 20 bases between them. The CDR3 bases are TGTGCCAGTAGCATGAAGGGGTCTCACAGGAAAGAGACCCAGTACTTC. Protein sequence: CASSMKGSHRKETQYF.

This chain connects TRBV18 to TRBJ2-1; TRBD1 aligns across 7 bases. This CDR3 is built from 15 residues. V lost 5 bases and J lost 0; bases outside the gene matches: 4. Germline CDR1 KGHSH, CDR2 LQKENI. This CDR3 reads CASSVGTDSYNEQFF. CDR3 nucleotide sequence: TGTGCCAGCTCAGTCGGGACAGACTCCTACAATGAGCAGTTCTTC.

This clone was seen a few times. The rearrangement joins TRBV3-1 (or the pseudogene TRBV3-2) to TRBJ2-2; possible D gene TRBD2, 5 bases. Trimming took off 4 bases at V and 2 bases at J, with 11 bases between the two ends. CDR3 length: 15 residues. Germline CDR1 is LGHDT and CDR2 is YNNKEL (reference sequence). The CDR3 loop is CASSPRRQNTGELFF. CDR3 nucleotide sequence: TGTGCCAGCAGCCCACGGAGGCAAAACACCGGGGAGCTGTTTTTT.

The chain couples TRBV5-1 to TRBJ2-3; D perhaps matches TRBD2 (6 bases). V was shortened by 0 bases and J by 2 bases, with 10 bases between the two germline ends. The length of the CDR3 is 15 residues. Germline V CDR1 and CDR2: SGHRS, YFSETQ. In DNA form, the CDR3 reads TGCGCCAGCAGCTTGGTTAGCGGACCCACAGATACGCAGTATTTT. Its protein is CASSLVSGPTDTQYF.

V usage is TRBV19 and J usage is TRBJ1-5; D gene unclear. CDR1 LNHDA and CDR2 SQIVND come from the germline V gene (reference sequence). Trimming took 3 bases from V and 1 from J, leaving 13 bases between them. The CDR3 runs 16 residues. CDR3 sequence: CASSMSPGSSNQPQHF. The CDR3 region has the DNA TGTGCCAGTAGTATGAGTCCGGGTTCCAGCAATCAGCCCCAGCATTTT.